This T cell receptor beta chain was retrieved from a study of technical replicates of blood from a handful of donors. Clones were read by immunoSEQ multiplex PCR, and TCRdb kept only the in-frame ones, dropping some. The sample lists about 13,000 clones, around 79% occurring once. The sequenced sample was PBMCs. The receptor comes from a human donor in good health.

The CDR3 is CASSEALGRGNTEAFF. CDR3 in DNA: TGTGCCAGCAGTGAAGCCCTCGGACGGGGGAACACTGAAGCTTTCTTT. The rearrangement links TRBV6-1 to TRBJ1-1; no firm D call. Looked up from germline, CDR1 is MNHNS and CDR2 is SASEGT. Trimming removed 0 bases from V and 1 base from J, with 12 bases in between. The CDR3 length is 16 residues.